This TCR beta chain stems from a study of siplizumab effects on memory and regulatory T cells. V gave up 7 bases and J gave up 5 bases, with 15 bases separating them. This CDR3 comprises 13 residues. Looked up from germline, CDR1 is SQVTM and CDR2 is ANQGSEA. As regards this clone: Antigen unknown.

Study-level results: There appeared to be greater diversity in naive T cells than in memory cells, and naive T cells seemed major contributors to the alloresponse.

The assay was immunoSEQ multiplex PCR, and TCRdb's table has in-frame clones only and misses some. This table has tens of thousands of clones, approximately 93% appearing once. Specimen: CD8+ T cells sorted from blood. The clonotype comes from a human donor in good health. V usage is TRBV29-1 and J usage is TRBJ2-1; no definite D call. The chain's CDR3 is CSAGPLRNNEQFF. In nucleotides, the CDR3 is TGCAGCGCTGGACCCCTCAGGAACAATGAGCAGTTCTTC.